This T cell receptor beta chain comes out of a study of shared clonotypes between healthy human individuals. As for the study in general: Those who served as donors were two women and a few men between the ages of 18 and 49. The plates for each donor numbered three CD4 naive, three CD4 memory, two CD8 naive and one CD8 memory. Broader study findings: There were few donors, and this limited the genetic and exposure-history diversity represented.

CD45RO-negative, CCR7-positively selected cells formed the naive CD8 fraction, excluding terminally differentiated effector memory CD45RA+ cells. Donors were Caucasian adults residing in Nashville, Tennessee, USA. Details on this clone: No antigen is known for it. Other DNA sequences from this sample encode an identical CDR3 as well.

Profiled with immunoSEQ multiplex PCR; TCRdb holds only in-frame clones, not every one. In the table there are 630,000 or so clones, roughly 98% of which are singletons. Sequencing was performed on naive CD8+ T cells sorted from blood. The TCR originated in a man younger than 45 in good health.

The CDR3 DNA reads as TGTGCCAGCAGTTTGGGTAGCAATCAGCCCCAGCATTTT. It specifies CASSLGSNQPQHF. This chain joins TRBV27 and TRBJ1-5; D unclear. Trimming cost V 3 bases and J 0 bases, with 3 bases left between them. The CDR3 is 13 residues long. From germline, CDR1 is MNHEY and CDR2 SMNVEV (reference sequence).